What follows are 14 T cell receptor beta chains derived from one specimen sequenced in a study of blood T cell repertoires in COVID-19. Method: immunoSEQ multiplex PCR; TCRdb's copy keeps in-frame clones and lacks some. There are around 170,000 clones in the sample; around 80% occur only once, and about 15% lies in the top ten. The sample consisted of peripheral blood. The receptors shown here come from a young man with active or convalescent COVID-19.

V is TRBV6-5 and J is TRBJ2-7, with TRBD1 matching over 9 bases. CDR3 size: 13 residues. Per germline, CDR1 MNHEY and CDR2 SVGAGI. The ends lost 5 bases at V and 4 bases at J; junction bases unmatched: 3. The CDR3 nucleotides are TGTGCCAGCAGTCCCGGGACAGGGTACGAGCAGTACGTC. Protein sequence: CASSPGTGYEQYV.

This chain joins TRBV13 and TRBJ2-3; D call uncertain. The ends were cut back, 1 base at V and 5 bases at J, with 13 bases in the middle. The length of the CDR3 is 15 residues. Germline CDR1 is PRHDT and CDR2 is FYEKMQ (reference sequence). CDR3 in amino acids: CASSLAGTERDTQYF. DNA of the CDR3: TGTGCCAGCAGCTTAGCTGGTACAGAACGAGATACGCAGTATTTT.

The rearrangement links TRBV9 to TRBJ1-2; the match to TRBD1 covers 8 bases. This CDR3 is 15 amino acids long. Germline lookup yields CDR1 SGDLS and CDR2 YYNGEE. V was pared by 3 bases and J by 4 bases, with 8 bases of the junction left unmatched. Here the CDR3 DNA reads TGTGCCAGCAGCGCAACAGGGGGTGGCGGCTATGGCTACACCTTC. Translation: CASSATGGGGYGYTF.

The chain employs TRBV20-1 and TRBJ1-1; 7 nucleotides agree with TRBD1. In germline, CDR1 is DFQATT, CDR2 SNEGSKA (reference sequence). J gave up 2 bases and V 3 bases, and 15 bases lay outside the gene matches. This CDR3 is built from 17 residues. The CDR3 DNA reads TGCAGTGCTAGTCCCCCCCGGGACAGCCGGGGTAACACTGAAGCTTTCTTT. The encoded protein is CSASPPRDSRGNTEAFF.

V is TRBV14 and J is TRBJ1-3; no firm D call. The germline V and J ends were trimmed by 4 bases and 0 bases, with 22 bases remaining between them. The CDR3 covers 19 residues. Germline V gives CDR1 SGHDN, CDR2 FVKESK. For the CDR3, the DNA is TGTGCCAGCAGCCCTTACCCTGTACCGCACGAGAGCTCTGGAAACACCATATATTTT. Protein product: CASSPYPVPHESSGNTIYF.

The chain has TRBV7-2 and TRBJ1-2; 8 bases line up with TRBD1. The CDR3 covers 14 residues. The trim removed 4 bases at V and 6 bases at J, leaving 7 bases unmatched. Germline V gene sequence: CDR1 SGHTA, CDR2 FQGNSA. In DNA, the CDR3 is TGTGCCAGCAGCTCAACCTACAGGGGGGATGGCTACACCTTC. Its translation: CASSSTYRGDGYTF. Variable domain in full (rest from reference TRBV7-2 and TRBJ1-2): GAGVSQSPSNKVTEKGKDVELRCDPISGHTALYWYRQSLGQGLEFLIYFQGNSAPDKSGLPSDRFSAERTGGSVSTLTIQRTQQEDSAVYLCASSSTYRGDGYTFGSGTRLTVV.

The chain employs TRBV25-1 and TRBJ1-4, with 10 bases fitting TRBD1. Germline values: CDR1 MGHDK, CDR2 SYGVNS. V was clipped by 7 bases and J by 2 bases; unmatched bases: 13. This CDR3 spans 18 amino acids. CDR3 in DNA: TGTGCCAGCACCACCCCGGACAGGGGGAGTCGGACTAATGAAAAACTGTTTTTT. It is translated as CASTTPDRGSRTNEKLFF. Using reference TRBV25-1 and TRBJ1-4 for the parts outside the CDR3, the full variable domain is EADIYQTPRYLVIGTGKKITLECSQTMGHDKMYWYQQDPGMELHLIHYSYGVNSTEKGDLSSESTVSRIRTEHFPLTLESARPSHTSQYLCASTTPDRGSRTNEKLFFGSGTQLSVL.

V is TRBV7-8 and J is TRBJ2-7; 9 nucleotides match TRBD2. Germline values: CDR1 SGHVS, CDR2 FQNEAQ. The CDR3 is 15 residues long. Trimming cost V 2 bases and J 9 bases; bases outside gene matches: 11. The CDR3 protein is CASSLSSGGKPRQYV. CDR3 coding DNA: TGTGCCAGCAGCTTAAGTAGCGGGGGTAAGCCTAGGCAGTACGTC.

The chain recombines TRBV2 with TRBJ2-5; the match to TRBD2 covers 7 bases. J was trimmed by 2 bases and V by 6 bases; bases with no gene match: 9. There are 15 residues in the CDR3. Germline V gives CDR1 SNHLY, CDR2 FYNNEI. The CDR3 region has the DNA TGTGCCAGCAGGCCGATGGGAGGGGAACAAGAGACCCAGTACTTC. It translates to CASRPMGGEQETQYF.

This clone appeared once. This chain links TRBV5-1 with TRBJ1-1, with D possibly matching TRBD1 (5 bases). V was pared by 5 bases and J by 0 bases, with 14 bases between. This CDR3 spans 15 amino acids. Germline lookup yields CDR1 SGHRS and CDR2 YFSETQ. Here the CDR3 DNA reads TGCGCCAGCAGGATGGGGGGTTTCATGAACACTGAAGCTTTCTTT. Residues: CASRMGGFMNTEAFF.

The genes are TRBV28 and TRBJ2-4; 8 nucleotides align to TRBD1. The CDR3 runs 15 residues. Germline CDR1 reads MDHEN; CDR2 reads SYDVKM. Trimming removed 5 bases from V and 3 bases from J; junction bases left unmatched: 6. The CDR3, as DNA: TGTGCCAGCAGTACTTCCGGGACAGGCAAAAACATTCAGTACTTC. Translated, it gives CASSTSGTGKNIQYF.

The chain is built from TRBV30 and TRBJ2-4, with D possibly being TRBD2 (5 bases). This CDR3 is 12 amino acids long. V was clipped by 2 bases and J by 6 bases, with 8 bases between them. In germline, CDR1 is GTSNPN, CDR2 SVGIG (reference sequence). CDR3 amino acids: CAWSSTRNIQYF. In DNA form, the CDR3 reads TGTGCCTGGAGTTCCACTAGAAACATTCAGTACTTC.

The chain carries TRBV7-3 and TRBJ1-5, with 7 positions matching TRBD1. The CDR3 is 13 residues long. The V and J ends lost 3 bases and 6 bases, in that order; junction bases with no gene match: 2. CDR1 and CDR2 from the germline V gene are SGHTA and FQGTGA. The CDR3 sequence: CASSLTGTQPQHF. CDR3 coding DNA: TGTGCCAGCAGCTTGACAGGGACTCAGCCCCAGCATTTT. Combining the CDR3 with reference TRBV7-3 and TRBJ1-5 gives the whole variable domain GAGVSQTPSNKVTEKGKYVELRCDPISGHTALYWYRQSLGQGPEFLIYFQGTGAADDSGLPNDRFFAVRPEGSVSTLKIQRTERGDSAVYLCASSLTGTQPQHFGDGTRLSIL.

The chain couples TRBV19 to TRBJ2-7; 8 nucleotides align to TRBD1. The CDR3 totals 14 residues. Germline V gene sequence: CDR1 LNHDA, CDR2 SQIVND (reference sequence). The V gene end was trimmed by 1 base and the J gene end by 5 bases; junction bases not matched to a gene: 4. The CDR3 sequence: CASSIAQGGNEQYF. The CDR3 region has the DNA TGTGCCAGTAGTATAGCACAGGGGGGAAACGAGCAGTACTTC.